A single sample gave rise to the 20 T cell receptor beta chains below, sequenced in a study of T cell changes during pregnancy in multiple sclerosis. Sequencing used immunoSEQ multiplex PCR; TCRdb keeps in-frame clones, though not all of them. The sample carries 85,000 to 120,000 clones, about 89% recorded once. The specimen comprised peripheral blood, sampled before pregnancy. The source of these receptors is a female donor with multiple sclerosis, enrolled in a pregnancy study.

The J gene is TRBJ2-3, the V gene TRBV7-2; D is possibly TRBD2 (5 bases). The CDR3 has 17 amino acids. Deletions cut 0 bases from V and 0 bases from J, with 13 bases between. CDR1 and CDR2 from the germline V gene are SGHTA and FQGNSA. CDR3: CASSLAGMRVSTDTQYF. The CDR3, as DNA: TGTGCCAGCAGCTTAGCTGGGATGAGGGTTAGCACAGATACGCAGTATTTT.

This chain connects TRBV10-3 to TRBJ1-3; D unresolved. The CDR3 runs to 13 residues. Per germline, CDR1 ENHRY and CDR2 SYGVKD. V shed 0 bases and J shed 7 bases, with 7 bases lying between them. CDR3 amino acids: CAISESRRNTIYF. In nucleotides, the CDR3 is TGTGCCATCAGTGAGTCTCGCCGGAACACCATATATTTT.

This chain links TRBV10-2 with TRBJ2-7, with D maybe TRBD2 (5 bases). Germline V gives CDR1 WSHSY, CDR2 SAAADI. This CDR3 region has 14 residues. V dropped 5 bases and J dropped 2 bases, with 13 bases sitting between them. CDR3 protein: CASSFQAEAYEQYF. The CDR3 DNA reads TGCGCCAGCAGTTTTCAAGCGGAGGCCTACGAGCAGTACTTC.

Here the CDR3 reads CASSQDKGVYGYTF. In DNA form, the CDR3 reads TGCGCCAGCAGCCAAGATAAAGGGGTTTATGGCTACACCTTC. The rearrangement links TRBV4-1 to TRBJ1-2; tentative D call: TRBD1 (5 bases). The CDR3 is made up of 14 amino acids. The germline V gene encodes CDR1 MGHRA and CDR2 YSYEKL. Between the trimmed V and J ends, which lost 0 bases and 5 bases, there was a span of 10 bases.

This chain joins TRBV2 and TRBJ2-3; 14 nucleotides line up with TRBD2. The CDR3 extends over 15 amino acids. The V gene end was trimmed by 5 bases and the J gene end by 4 bases; junction bases not matched to a gene: 2. The germline V gene encodes CDR1 SNHLY and CDR2 FYNNEI. CDR3 residues: CASSRLAGGADTQYF. The CDR3, as DNA: TGTGCCAGCAGTCGACTAGCGGGAGGGGCAGATACGCAGTATTTT.

The chain links TRBV9 to TRBJ2-1; maybe TRBD1 (5 bases). The germline gives CDR1 SGDLS, CDR2 YYNGEE. Trimming took 0 bases from V and 8 from J, leaving 9 bases between them. The CDR3 contains 13 residues. In DNA form, the CDR3 reads TGTGCCAGCAGCGTAGGCCCCAGGGATGAGCAGTTCTTC. Translating gives CASSVGPRDEQFF.

The chain is built from TRBV7-7 and TRBJ2-7; 9 nucleotides agree with TRBD1. Per germline, CDR1 SSHAT and CDR2 FNYEAQ (reference sequence). The CDR3 is 14 residues long. V shed 5 bases, J shed 3 bases, and the junction held 5 bases outside the gene matches. The CDR3 DNA is TGTGCCAGCAGCCTTGGGACAGGGAACTACGAGCAGTACTTC. Residues: CASSLGTGNYEQYF.

The gene calls are TRBV2 and TRBJ2-1; D gene ambiguous. Trimming shortened V by 6 bases and J by 0 bases, and 12 bases separated the two germline ends. CDR1 and CDR2 from the germline V gene are SNHLY and FYNNEI. This CDR3 region has 15 residues. The CDR3 reads CASSADTSSYNEQFF. DNA for the CDR3: TGTGCCAGCAGCGCCGACACGAGCTCCTACAATGAGCAGTTCTTC.

The V and J genes are TRBV7-3 and TRBJ2-1; possibly TRBD2 for D (5 bases). CDR3 length: 13 amino acids. V lost 5 bases and J 13 bases, leaving 18 bases between the germline ends. Germline values: CDR1 SGHTA, CDR2 FQGTGA. In DNA form, the CDR3 reads TGTGCCAGCAGCCCAACCCTGGGAGAGTCCCAGTTCTTC. Translated: CASSPTLGESQFF.

The chain couples TRBV6-5 to TRBJ1-5; weak D call: TRBD1 (5 bases). Germline V gene lookup returns CDR1 MNHEY and CDR2 SVGAGI. The length of the CDR3 is 15 residues. Trimming cost V 0 bases and J 7 bases, with 13 bases left between them. In nucleotides, the CDR3 is TGTGCCAGCAGTTACTCGACCAGGGACTTCCAGCCCCAGCATTTT. Translation gives CASSYSTRDFQPQHF.

This sequence joins TRBV28 and TRBJ1-3; no firm D call. CDR1 MDHEN and CDR2 SYDVKM come from the germline V gene. The V end was cut by 2 bases, the J end by 3 bases, with 11 bases between. The CDR3 loop spans 15 amino acids. The CDR3 reads CASSLGSQNGNTIYF. CDR3 nucleotides: TGTGCCAGCAGTTTAGGTTCACAGAATGGAAACACCATATATTTT.

V and J are TRBV21-1 and TRBJ2-7; the table's D call TRBD2 went unverified against the DNA. TRBV21-1 is given as a pseudogene. This CDR3 is built from 9 residues. CDR3 sequence reads: CASSPRKYF. CDR3 nucleotides: TGTGCCAGCAGCCCTCGTAAGTACTTC.

The chain uses TRBV5-1 and TRBJ1-2; TRBD1 agrees at 9 bases. Germline V gene lookup returns CDR1 SGHRS and CDR2 YFSETQ. The CDR3 totals 17 residues. Trimming removed 0 bases from V and 4 bases from J; junction bases left unmatched: 10. CDR3 sequence: CASSLGETGQGPYGYTF. The CDR3 DNA reads as TGCGCCAGCAGCTTGGGGGAGACGGGACAGGGCCCCTATGGCTACACCTTC.

The V call is TRBV27, the J call TRBJ2-5; the match to TRBD1 covers 8 bases. The V segment lost 4 bases and the J segment 5 bases; nucleotides outside the gene matches: 6. This CDR3 is 14 amino acids long. Germline values: CDR1 MNHEY, CDR2 SMNVEV (reference sequence). The CDR3 DNA is TGTGCCAGCAGTTCCAGGGGGCTAGAGGAGACCCAGTACTTC. Protein sequence: CASSSRGLEETQYF.

J is TRBJ1-2 and V is TRBV28, with 9 bases that match TRBD1. J was trimmed by 7 bases and V by 6 bases; bases with no gene match: 9. CDR1 and CDR2 from the germline V gene are MDHEN and SYDVKM. The CDR3 runs 14 residues. The CDR3 nucleotides read TGTGCCAGCAGCCCCCCAACAGGGGGCAGTGGCTACACCTTC. This gives the protein CASSPPTGGSGYTF.

The chain couples TRBV5-1 to TRBJ2-2; maybe TRBD1 (5 bases). Germline-derived CDR1 and CDR2 are SGHRS and YFSETQ. The ends were cut back, 2 bases at V and 8 bases at J, with 10 bases in the middle. The CDR3 is 13 amino acids. The CDR3 nucleotides read TGCGCCAGCAGCTTCGCAGGGCTGGGGGAGCTGTTTTTT. This gives the protein CASSFAGLGELFF.

The gene calls are TRBV10-2 and TRBJ2-1, with 9 bases aligning to TRBD2. The CDR3 is made up of 15 amino acids. J gave up 8 bases and V 2 bases, and 7 bases lay outside the gene matches. Germline values: CDR1 WSHSY, CDR2 SAAADI. The CDR3 sequence: CASSEGRGGRDEQFF. Here the CDR3 DNA reads TGCGCCAGCAGTGAGGGGCGGGGGGGCCGCGATGAGCAGTTCTTC.

The DNA of the CDR3 is TGTGCCAGCCCCGGGGAAGGAGATACGCAGTATTTT. Encoded protein: CASPGEGDTQYF. V and J are TRBV7-9 and TRBJ2-3; possible D gene TRBD2, 5 bases. Trimming pared 8 bases from V and 5 bases from J, leaving 11 bases between. Germline V gene sequence: CDR1 SEHNR, CDR2 FQNEAQ (reference sequence). The length of the CDR3 is 12 residues.

The sample holds one count of this clone. The rearrangement links TRBV5-1 to TRBJ1-4; D gene unclear. Between the trimmed V and J ends, which lost 2 bases and 0 bases, there was a span of 5 bases. CDR1 SGHRS and CDR2 YFSETQ come from the germline V gene. The CDR3 sequence is 14 residues long. The CDR3 sequence is CASSLQTTNEKLFF. In DNA, the CDR3 is TGCGCCAGCAGCTTACAGACAACTAATGAAAAACTGTTTTTT.

V gene TRBV7-6 combines with J gene TRBJ2-1; 10 bases fit TRBD2. This CDR3 is built from 14 residues. The V gene end was trimmed by 4 bases and the J gene end by 7 bases; junction bases not matched to a gene: 4. From germline, CDR1 is SGHVS and CDR2 FNYEAQ. CDR3 DNA sequence: TGTGCCAGCAGCTCCCTGGGACTAGCGAATGAGCAGTTCTTC. Protein sequence: CASSSLGLANEQFF.